The clone carrying this T cell receptor (beta chain) was recorded at least ten times. Trimming took off 4 bases at V and 5 bases at J, with 6 bases between the two ends. This CDR3 is 12 amino acids long. There were TCR beta CDR3 regions amplified from RNA transcripts. With the HTBI primer set, the TCR CDR3 went through a first round of RT-PCR. TCRdb fed the multiplex PCR reads into MiXCR, producing one record per CDR3 protein. Found here are roughly 650,000 distinct CDR3 sequences, roughly 15% of them singletons; the top ten hold roughly 3.3%. The source of the sample is a study of T cells in Graves' hyperthyroidism and ophthalmopathy. Patients with uncontrolled infections, other autoimmune diseases, pregnancy or lactation were excluded. Fresh 10 ml peripheral blood yielded PBMCs.

The receptor was isolated from a woman aged 40 to 50 with Graves' ophthalmopathy. V usage is TRBV12-3 or TRBV12-4 and J usage is TRBJ1-5; possibly TRBD1 for D (6 bases). The sequenced sample was blood. The DNA for the CDR3 is TGTGCCAGCAGTTCAGGGGATCAGCCCCAGCATTTT. Translation: CASSSGDQPQHF.